Below are 16 T cell receptor beta chains sequenced from a single sample in a study of molecular identifiers for immune sequencing clone quantification. Via MiXCR, TCRdb re-called the PCR reads, giving one row per CDR3 protein. Altogether approximately 320,000 distinct CDR3 sequences are present, roughly a quarter being singletons, with the ten largest covering about 0.74%. Sample: naive CD8+ T cells from blood, with Jurkat cell RNA spiked in. The subset denotes: FACS-sorted CD8+CD4-CCR7+CD45RA+ naive T cells. The receptors were gathered from a human donor in good health. Some libraries in this study had Jurkat cell RNA spiked in.

This chain joins TRBV7-9 and TRBJ1-4, with D maybe TRBD1 (5 bases). With 3 bases removed from V and 11 bases from J, the gap between germline ends came to 16 bases. Germline V gene lookup returns CDR1 SEHNR and CDR2 FQNEAQ (reference sequence). The CDR3 extends over 14 amino acids. The CDR3 here is CASSLGGSFDKLFF. The CDR3, as DNA: TGTGCCAGCAGCTTGGGGGGGTCGTTTGATAAACTGTTTTTT.

The chain is built from TRBV20-1 and TRBJ2-2; maybe TRBD2 (5 bases). Germline assignment: CDR1 DFQATT and CDR2 SNEGSKA (reference sequence). Trimming shortened V by 2 bases and J by 5 bases, and 6 bases separated the two germline ends. CDR3 length equals 12 residues. CDR3 in amino acids: CSARTGTGELFF. The DNA of the CDR3 is TGCAGTGCTAGAACGGGGACCGGGGAGCTGTTTTTT.

The rearrangement links TRBV19 to TRBJ1-3; tentatively, D is TRBD1 (5 bases). Germline-derived CDR1 and CDR2 are LNHDA and SQIVND (reference sequence). This CDR3 has 13 amino acids. Trimming left V 8 bases short and J 0 bases short, with 8 bases between. DNA of the CDR3: TGTGCCAGTCCACAGGACTCTGGAAACACCATATATTTT. Translating it yields CASPQDSGNTIYF.

The chain recombines TRBV9 with TRBJ2-7; 11 bases match TRBD1. CDR3 length equals 14 residues. The germline V gene has CDR1 SGDLS and CDR2 YYNGEE. V gave up 4 bases and J gave up 4 bases; unmatched junction bases: 4. As DNA, the CDR3 is TGTGCCAGCAGCACGGGACAGGGGGATTACGAGCAGTACTTC. It translates to CASSTGQGDYEQYF.

Many counts were recorded for this clonotype. The V gene is TRBV19, the J gene TRBJ2-5, with D tentatively TRBD1 (5 bases). Germline V CDR1 and CDR2: LNHDA, SQIVND (reference sequence). V was clipped by 10 bases and J by 6 bases, with 15 bases between them. The CDR3 runs to 12 residues. CDR3 amino acids: CATQDIIQTQYF. DNA for the CDR3: TGTGCCACCCAGGACATCATACAGACCCAGTACTTC. Using reference TRBV19 and TRBJ2-5 for the parts outside the CDR3, the full variable domain is DGGITQSPKYLFRKEGQNVTLSCEQNLNHDAMYWYRQDPGQGLRLIYYSQIVNDFQKGDIAEGYSVSREKKESFPLTVTSAQKNPTAFYLCATQDIIQTQYFGPGTRLLVL.

In regard to this clonotype: At one end, the junction sequence differs from germline, possibly due to a read error. This chain links TRBV5-5 with TRBJ2-7; D not resolved. Germline CDR1 and CDR2: SGHKS and YYEKEE (reference sequence). The CDR3 runs 13 residues. In DNA form, the CDR3 reads TGTGCCGGCAGCTTGGGCAGGTCCTACGAGCAGTACTTC. Translating gives CAGSLGRSYEQYF.

This sequence joins TRBV18 and TRBJ2-1; 9 nucleotides align to TRBD2. Germline V gene lookup returns CDR1 KGHSH and CDR2 LQKENI. The CDR3 loop spans 17 amino acids. J was trimmed by 4 bases and V by 2 bases; bases with no gene match: 9. The CDR3 region has the DNA TGTGCCAGCTCACCAGGCAGCGGGGGGCAACTTTACAATGAGCAGTTCTTC. Its translation: CASSPGSGGQLYNEQFF.

About this clonotype itself: One base away lies a much larger clone, so this may be a sequencing read error. In nucleotides, the CDR3 is TGTGCCAGCAGCTTAGGATTCCGGGTCAGTTCCTACAATGAGCAGTTCTTC. Protein sequence: CASSLGFRVSSYNEQFF. This sequence joins TRBV12-3 or TRBV12-4 and TRBJ2-1; D uncertain. The CDR3 has 17 residues.

The table lists this clonotype with many counts. The CDR3 nucleotides are TGCGCCAGCAGCCAAGGAAAGGGCGGGGACGGGTACGAGCAGTACTTC. It yields the protein CASSQGKGGDGYEQYF. V gene TRBV4-1 combines with J gene TRBJ2-7, with D possibly being TRBD2 (6 bases). There are 16 residues in the CDR3. V lost 1 base to trimming and J lost 4 bases, with 17 bases between them. The germline V gene encodes CDR1 MGHRA and CDR2 YSYEKL.

The chain joins TRBV6-2 or TRBV6-3 to TRBJ1-1, with TRBD1 as a possible D gene (6 bases). Trimming took 5 bases from V and 6 from J, leaving 13 bases between them. Germline V gene sequence: CDR1 MNHEY, CDR2 SVGEGT. This CDR3 spans 13 amino acids. The CDR3 spells CASSGRQAAEAFF. Here the CDR3 DNA reads TGTGCCAGCAGTGGACGACAGGCCGCTGAAGCTTTCTTT.

The V call is TRBV30, the J call TRBJ1-5; the D gene is possibly TRBD1 (5 bases). Germline V CDR1 and CDR2: GTSNPN, SVGIG (reference sequence). The ends were cut back, 0 bases at V and 10 bases at J, with 10 bases in the middle. The CDR3 contains 12 residues. The CDR3 loop is CAWSVLGGPQHF. CDR3 bases: TGTGCCTGGAGTGTACTTGGGGGTCCCCAGCATTTT.

About this clonotype itself: One end of the junction does not line up with germline, which may come from a read error. This chain connects TRBV5-6 to TRBJ2-7, with D perhaps given as TRBD1 or TRBD2 (5 bases each). Germline assignment: CDR1 SGHDT and CDR2 YYEEEE. CDR3 length: 15 residues. Written as DNA, the CDR3 is TGTGCCGGCAGCTTGGGGGACCCGACCTCCTACGAGCAGTACTTC. Translation: CAGSLGDPTSYEQYF. Full variable domain (remainder filled in from reference TRBV5-6 and TRBJ2-7): DAGVTQSPTHLIKTRGQQVTLRCSPKSGHDTVSWYQQALGQGPQFIFQYYEEEERQRGNFPDRFSGHQFPNYSSELNVNALLLGDSALYLCAGSLGDPTSYEQYFGPGTRLTVT.

As regards this clonotype: This may come from a read error, since a much larger clone is one base off. This chain connects TRBV9 to TRBJ1-1; a possible D gene is TRBD1 (6 bases). The CDR3 spans 15 residues. Germline V lookup: CDR1 SGDLS, CDR2 YYNGEE. In nucleotides, the CDR3 is TGTGTCAGCAGCGTAGATTTTACAGGGAGCCCTGAAGCTTTCTTT. This translates into CVSSVDFTGSPEAFF.

This clonotype turned up a few times. V and J are TRBV7-2 and TRBJ1-6, with unresolved D. CDR1 is SGHTA and CDR2 is FQGNSA in the germline V gene. Trimming took 4 bases from V and 7 from J, leaving 17 bases between them. This CDR3 has 16 residues. The CDR3 reads CASSSLLEGRNSPLHF. As DNA, the CDR3 is TGTGCCAGCAGCTCCCTATTGGAGGGAAGGAATTCACCCCTCCACTTT.

This clonotype has at least ten counts. The rearrangement links TRBV5-1 to TRBJ2-4; 11 nucleotides match TRBD2. V trimming: 2 bases; J trimming: 4 bases; junction bases outside the gene matches: 5. This CDR3 is 16 amino acids long. Germline V gene lookup returns CDR1 SGHRS and CDR2 YFSETQ. The CDR3 spells CASSFWGTSGKNIQYF. The CDR3 DNA reads as TGCGCCAGCAGCTTTTGGGGGACTAGCGGAAAAAACATTCAGTACTTC.

This clonotype was found a few times. V usage is TRBV4-1 and J usage is TRBJ2-7; D gene unclear. The CDR3 is made up of 15 amino acids. Germline values: CDR1 MGHRA, CDR2 YSYEKL. Trimming took 4 bases from V and 2 from J, leaving 15 bases between them. As DNA, the CDR3 is TGCGCCAGCAGCCCAGACCCCGCACTTGCCTACGAGCAGTACTTC. Translating it yields CASSPDPALAYEQYF.